A selection of T cell receptor beta chains follows, all from one sample in a study of metastatic and nonmetastatic thyroid tumors. TCRdb re-called the PCR reads with MiXCR. Of 50,000 or so clones listed, around a sixth are singletons. Input material: blood. These receptors all come from a female donor with papillary thyroid cancer or a benign thyroid nodule (not recorded which). Some clones in this sample may be carry-over from other donors' samples. Both conserved end residues are part of each CDR3. A D gene is named only where the DNA matches it firmly. The listing skips clone size in some rows; elsewhere it reads once, few, many or a size class.

many,TRBJ2-5,TRBV20-1,NA,TGCAGTGCAAGTACAGGGAGAGAGACCCAGTACTTC,CSASTGRETQYF
many,TRBJ2-3,TRBV28,NA,TGTGCCAGCAGTTTATGGGACTACACAGATACGCAGTATTTT,CASSLWDYTDTQYF
many,TRBJ1-4,TRBV28,NA,TGTGCCAGCAGTTCCCTCCGGAGGGGAGGGGAAAAACTGTTTTTT,CASSSLRRGGEKLFF
many,TRBJ2-5,TRBV2,NA,TGTGCCAGCCACCGAGGTGGGGAGACCCAGTACTTC,CASHRGGETQYF
many,TRBJ2-3,TRBV30,TRBD2,TGTGCCTGGAGTGTTGGCGGGAGAGGCGCAGATACGCAGTATTTT,CAWSVGGRGADTQYF
many,TRBJ1-2,TRBV7-2,TRBD1,TGTGCCAGCAGCGTAACTCGGACAGGGGAAGGCTACACCTTC,CASSVTRTGEGYTF
NA,TRBJ1-5,TRBV30,NA,TGTGCCCGGAGTGTTATGGTACACAGCAATCAGCCCCAGCATTTT,CARSVMVHSNQPQHF
many,TRBJ1-1,TRBV30,TRBD1,TGTGCCTGGAGTGTAGACGCGACAGGGGTGGCTGAAGCTTTCTTT,CAWSVDATGVAEAFF
many,TRBJ2-1,TRBV6-2/TRBV6-3,TRBD2,TGTGCCAGCAGTTACCGACTAGCGGGAGTAAGTGAGCAGTTCTTC,CASSYRLAGVSEQFF
many,TRBJ1-4,TRBV7-9,NA,TGTGCCAGCAGCTTAGAGATGGAAAAACTGTTTTTT,CASSLEMEKLFF
many,TRBJ2-2,TRBV7-9,NA,TGTGCCAGCAGCTTAAAAACTCAGGGGGAGCTGTTTTTT,CASSLKTQGELFF
many,TRBJ1-2,TRBV28,TRBD1,TGTGCCAGCAGTTTTCGGGACAGGGAGGAAGATGGCTACACCTTC,CASSFRDREEDGYTF
many,TRBJ2-1,TRBV7-7,NA,TGTGCTAGCAGCTTACAGAGGGGGAATGAGCAGTTCTTC,CASSLQRGNEQFF
NA,TRBJ1-2,TRBV5-6,TRBD1,TGTGCCAGCAGCTTTGAGTTGGGACAGGGAACAGGTTACTACACCTTC,CASSFELGQGTGYYTF
many,TRBJ1-1,TRBV10-3,NA,TGTGCCATCTTAGGTACTACGAACACTGAAGCTTTCTTT,CAILGTTNTEAFF
many,TRBJ1-1,TRBV20-1,NA,TGCAGTACTAGTCAGGGAGGTTTTGAAGCTTTCTTT,CSTSQGGFEAFF
NA,TRBJ1-6,TRBV20-1,NA,TGCAGTGCTAGTAGGGGGGCCCTGAGCTCCTATAATTCACCCCTCCACTTT,CSASRGALSSYNSPLHF
many,TRBJ2-4,TRBV20-1,NA,TGCAGTGCAGAAAGAGGGACGGACAAAAACATTCAGTACTTC,CSAERGTDKNIQYF
many,TRBJ2-1,TRBV12-3/TRBV12-4,NA,TGTGCCAGCAGCTATAAGGGCAATGAGCAGTTCTTC,CASSYKGNEQFF
NA,TRBJ2-3,TRBV28,TRBD2,TGTGCCAGCAGTAATACAACCGGACTAGAGGGAGGGTTAATAGATACGCAGTATTTT,CASSNTTGLEGGLIDTQYF
few,TRBJ2-1,TRBV6-1,NA,TGTGCCATCAGCCCTCCCATGGGGAGGTACAATGAGCAGTTCTTC,CAISPPMGRYNEQFF
many,TRBJ2-7,TRBV5-1,NA,TGCGCCAGCAGTCGGGACGGAAACTACGAGCAGTACTTC,CASSRDGNYEQYF
many,TRBJ1-2,TRBV18,NA,TGTGCCAGCTCACCACCGCTATTGGGCTATGGCTACACCTTC,CASSPPLLGYGYTF
NA,TRBJ1-6,TRBV5-1,NA,TGCGCCAGCAGCTTGGAAACTTTACGGGGATCACCAATCCACTTT,CASSLETLRGSPIHF